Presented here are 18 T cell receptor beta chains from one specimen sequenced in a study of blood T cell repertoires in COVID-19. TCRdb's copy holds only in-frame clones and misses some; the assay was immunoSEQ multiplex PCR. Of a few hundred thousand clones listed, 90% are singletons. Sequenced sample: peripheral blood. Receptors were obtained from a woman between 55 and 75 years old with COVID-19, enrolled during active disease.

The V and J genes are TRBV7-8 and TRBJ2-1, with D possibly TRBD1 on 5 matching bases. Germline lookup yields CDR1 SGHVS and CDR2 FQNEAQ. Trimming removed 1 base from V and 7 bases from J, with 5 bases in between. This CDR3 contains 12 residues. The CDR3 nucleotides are TGTGCCAGCAGCTTAGACAGGAATGAGCAGTTCTTC. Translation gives CASSLDRNEQFF.

CDR3 protein: CASSSPRAGQTYGYTF. CDR3 coding DNA: TGTGCCAGCAGCTCCCCTCGGGCTGGACAGACTTATGGCTACACCTTC. The chain carries TRBV11-3 and TRBJ1-2, with a possible D match to TRBD1 (6 bases). V lost 4 bases and J lost 5, with 20 bases in between. The CDR3 totals 16 residues. The germline V gene has CDR1 SGHNT and CDR2 YENEEA.

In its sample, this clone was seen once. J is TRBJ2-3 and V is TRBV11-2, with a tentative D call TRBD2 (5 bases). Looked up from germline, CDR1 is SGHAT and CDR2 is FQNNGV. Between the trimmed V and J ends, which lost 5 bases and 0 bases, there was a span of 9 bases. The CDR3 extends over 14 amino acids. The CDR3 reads CASSARGSTDTQYF. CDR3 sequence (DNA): TGTGCCAGCAGCGCCCGCGGGAGCACAGATACGCAGTATTTT. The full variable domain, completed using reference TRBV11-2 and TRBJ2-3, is EAGVAQSPRYKIIEKRQSVAFWCNPISGHATLYWYQQILGQGPKLLIQFQNNGVVDDSQLPKDRFSAERLKGVDSTLKIQPAKLEDSAVYLCASSARGSTDTQYFGPGTRLTVL.

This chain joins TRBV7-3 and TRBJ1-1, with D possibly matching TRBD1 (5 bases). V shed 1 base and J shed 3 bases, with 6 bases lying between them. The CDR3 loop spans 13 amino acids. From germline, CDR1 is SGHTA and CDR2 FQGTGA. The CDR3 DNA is TGTGCCAGCAGCTTAATGACAGACACTGAAGCTTTCTTT. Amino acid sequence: CASSLMTDTEAFF.

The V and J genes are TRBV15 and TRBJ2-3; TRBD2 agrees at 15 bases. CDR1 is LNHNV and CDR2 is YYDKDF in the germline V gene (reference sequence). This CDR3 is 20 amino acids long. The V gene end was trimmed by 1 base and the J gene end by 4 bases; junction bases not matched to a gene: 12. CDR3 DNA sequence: TGTGCCACCAGCAGAGTAATGTTTTGGACTAGCGGGGGGGCCCCAGATACGCAGTATTTT. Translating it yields CATSRVMFWTSGGAPDTQYF.

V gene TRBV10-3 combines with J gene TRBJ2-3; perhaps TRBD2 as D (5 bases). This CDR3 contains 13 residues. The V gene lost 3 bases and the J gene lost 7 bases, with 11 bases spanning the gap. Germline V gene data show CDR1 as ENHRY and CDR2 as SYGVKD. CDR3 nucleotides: TGTGCCATCAGTGACGGAGGTTCAAATACGCAGTATTTT. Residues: CAISDGGSNTQYF.

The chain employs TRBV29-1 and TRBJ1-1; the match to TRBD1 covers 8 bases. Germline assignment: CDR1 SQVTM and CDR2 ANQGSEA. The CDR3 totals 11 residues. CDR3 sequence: CTRTGYTEAFF. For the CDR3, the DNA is TGCACCCGGACAGGGTACACTGAAGCTTTCTTT.

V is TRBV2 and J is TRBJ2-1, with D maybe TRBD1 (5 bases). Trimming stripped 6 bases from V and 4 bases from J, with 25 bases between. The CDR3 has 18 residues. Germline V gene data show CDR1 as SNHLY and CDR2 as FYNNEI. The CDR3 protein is CASSQREGTMTAYNEQFF. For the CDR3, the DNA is TGTGCCAGCAGCCAAAGGGAAGGCACAATGACAGCTTACAATGAGCAGTTCTTC.

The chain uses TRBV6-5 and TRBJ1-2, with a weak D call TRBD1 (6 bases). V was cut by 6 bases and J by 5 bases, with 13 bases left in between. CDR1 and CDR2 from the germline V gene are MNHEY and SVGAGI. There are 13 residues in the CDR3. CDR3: CASSQGLRYGYTF. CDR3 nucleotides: TGTGCCAGCAGCCAGGGGCTTCGGTATGGCTACACCTTC.

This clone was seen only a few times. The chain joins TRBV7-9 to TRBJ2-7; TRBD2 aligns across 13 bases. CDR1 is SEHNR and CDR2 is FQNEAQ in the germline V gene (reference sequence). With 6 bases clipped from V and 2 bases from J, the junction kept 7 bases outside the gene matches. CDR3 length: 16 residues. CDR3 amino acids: CASSSTGTSGAYEQYF. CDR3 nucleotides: TGTGCCAGCAGTTCCACCGGGACTAGCGGGGCCTACGAGCAGTACTTC.

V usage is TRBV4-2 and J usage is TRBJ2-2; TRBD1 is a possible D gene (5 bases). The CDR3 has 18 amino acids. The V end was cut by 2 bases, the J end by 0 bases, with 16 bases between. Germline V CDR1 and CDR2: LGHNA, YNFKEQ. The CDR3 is CASSQRGPRTANTGELFF. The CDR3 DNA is TGTGCCAGCAGCCAAAGGGGCCCGCGGACGGCGAACACCGGGGAGCTGTTTTTT.

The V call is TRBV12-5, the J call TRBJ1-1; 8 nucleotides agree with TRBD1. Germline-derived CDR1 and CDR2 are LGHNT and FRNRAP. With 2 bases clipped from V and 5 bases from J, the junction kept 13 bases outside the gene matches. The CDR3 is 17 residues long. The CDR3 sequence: CASGLHQGAGVGTEAFF. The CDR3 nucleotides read TGTGCTAGTGGTTTGCATCAGGGGGCTGGGGTGGGGACTGAAGCTTTCTTT.

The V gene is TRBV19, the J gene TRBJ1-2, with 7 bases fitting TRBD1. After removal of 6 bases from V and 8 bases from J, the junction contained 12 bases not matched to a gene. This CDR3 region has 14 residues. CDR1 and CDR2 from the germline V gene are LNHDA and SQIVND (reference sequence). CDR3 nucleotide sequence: TGTGCCAGTAGATCTTGGGACAGCCTTTGGGGCTACACCTTC. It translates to CASRSWDSLWGYTF.

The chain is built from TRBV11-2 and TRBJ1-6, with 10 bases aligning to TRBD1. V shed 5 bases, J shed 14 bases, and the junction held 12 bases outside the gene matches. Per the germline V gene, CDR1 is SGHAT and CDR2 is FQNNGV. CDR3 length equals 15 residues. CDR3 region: CASSLGQGGYRTLHF. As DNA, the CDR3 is TGTGCCAGCAGCCTAGGACAGGGGGGGTATCGAACCCTCCACTTT.

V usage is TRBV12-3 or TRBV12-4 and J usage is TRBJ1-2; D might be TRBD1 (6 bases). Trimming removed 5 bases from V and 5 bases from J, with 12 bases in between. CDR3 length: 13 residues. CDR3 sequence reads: CASSQTGPYGYTF. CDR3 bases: TGTGCCAGCAGTCAGACAGGCCCATATGGCTACACCTTC.

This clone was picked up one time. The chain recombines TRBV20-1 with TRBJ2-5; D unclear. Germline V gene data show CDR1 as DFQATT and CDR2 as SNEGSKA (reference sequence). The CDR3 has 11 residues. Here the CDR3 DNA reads TGCAGCGCGTCTTACGGCGGGACCCAGTACTTC. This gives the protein CSASYGGTQYF.

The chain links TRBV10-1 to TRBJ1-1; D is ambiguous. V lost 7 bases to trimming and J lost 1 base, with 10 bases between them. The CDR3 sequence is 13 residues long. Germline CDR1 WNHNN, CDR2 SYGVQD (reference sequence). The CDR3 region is CASIGHRNTEAFF. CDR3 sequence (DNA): TGCGCCAGCATAGGCCACAGGAACACTGAAGCTTTCTTT.

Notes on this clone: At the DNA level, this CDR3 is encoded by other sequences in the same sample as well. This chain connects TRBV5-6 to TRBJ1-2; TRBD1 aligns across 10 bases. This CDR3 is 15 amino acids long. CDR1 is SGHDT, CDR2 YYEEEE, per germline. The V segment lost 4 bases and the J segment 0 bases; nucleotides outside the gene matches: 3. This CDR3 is CASSPGTGANYGYTF. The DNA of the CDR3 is TGTGCCAGCAGCCCTGGGACAGGGGCTAACTATGGCTACACCTTC.